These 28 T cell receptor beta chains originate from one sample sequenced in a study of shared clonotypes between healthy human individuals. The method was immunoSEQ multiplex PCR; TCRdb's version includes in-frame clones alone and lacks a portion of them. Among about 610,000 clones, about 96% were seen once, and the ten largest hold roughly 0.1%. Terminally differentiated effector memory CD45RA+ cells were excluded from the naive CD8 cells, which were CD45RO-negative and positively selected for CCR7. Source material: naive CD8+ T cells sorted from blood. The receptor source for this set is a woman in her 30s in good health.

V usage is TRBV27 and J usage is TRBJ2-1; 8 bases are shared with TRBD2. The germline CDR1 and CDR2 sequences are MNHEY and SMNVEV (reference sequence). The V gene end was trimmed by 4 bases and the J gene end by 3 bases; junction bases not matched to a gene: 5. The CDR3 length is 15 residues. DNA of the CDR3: TGTGCCAGCAGTTACCGGGAGGGCCGCTACAATGAGCAGTTCTTC. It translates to CASSYREGRYNEQFF.

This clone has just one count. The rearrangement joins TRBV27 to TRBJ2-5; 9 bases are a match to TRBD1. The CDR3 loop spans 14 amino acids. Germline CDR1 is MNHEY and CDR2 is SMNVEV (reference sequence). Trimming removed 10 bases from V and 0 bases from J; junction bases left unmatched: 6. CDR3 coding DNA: TGTGCCACCGCGGACAGGGGCAACCAAGAGACCCAGTACTTC. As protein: CATADRGNQETQYF.

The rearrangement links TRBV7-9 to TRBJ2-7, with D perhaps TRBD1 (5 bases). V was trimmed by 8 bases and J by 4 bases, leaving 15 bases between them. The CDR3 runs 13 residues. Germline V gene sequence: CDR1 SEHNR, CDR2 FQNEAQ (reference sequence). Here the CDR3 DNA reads TGTGCCAGCGTCGGGTGGGGCTCTTACGAGCAGTACTTC. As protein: CASVGWGSYEQYF.

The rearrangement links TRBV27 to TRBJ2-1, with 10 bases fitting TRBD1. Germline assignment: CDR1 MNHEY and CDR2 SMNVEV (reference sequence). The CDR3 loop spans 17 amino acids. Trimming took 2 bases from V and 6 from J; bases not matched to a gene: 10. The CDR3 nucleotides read TGTGCCAGCAGTTTAGGATCCGGGACAGGGGCGTCCAATGAGCAGTTCTTC. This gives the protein CASSLGSGTGASNEQFF.

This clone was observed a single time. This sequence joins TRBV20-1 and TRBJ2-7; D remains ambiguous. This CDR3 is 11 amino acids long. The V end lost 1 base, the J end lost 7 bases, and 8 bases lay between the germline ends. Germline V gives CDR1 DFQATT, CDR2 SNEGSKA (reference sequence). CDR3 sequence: CSARVVTEQYF. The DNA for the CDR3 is TGCAGTGCTAGAGTCGTGACAGAGCAGTACTTC.

DNA for the CDR3: TGCGCCAGCAGTACGACTAGCGGGAGGGGTACCGGGGAGCTGTTTTTT. This codes for CASSTTSGRGTGELFF. This chain joins TRBV4-1 and TRBJ2-2, with 14 bases aligning to TRBD2. Germline V gene lookup returns CDR1 MGHRA and CDR2 YSYEKL. CDR3 length: 16 residues. V shed 6 bases and J 5 bases; nucleotides not matched to a gene: 5.

CDR3 amino acids: CASSTRQEGLNTEAFF. Written as DNA, the CDR3 is TGTGCCAGCAGTACCCGACAGGAAGGGCTGAACACTGAAGCTTTCTTT. The chain employs TRBV28 and TRBJ1-1, with TRBD1 as a possible D gene (6 bases). Germline V gene lookup returns CDR1 MDHEN and CDR2 SYDVKM. The CDR3 is 16 amino acids. V lost 5 bases and J lost 0, with 16 bases in between.

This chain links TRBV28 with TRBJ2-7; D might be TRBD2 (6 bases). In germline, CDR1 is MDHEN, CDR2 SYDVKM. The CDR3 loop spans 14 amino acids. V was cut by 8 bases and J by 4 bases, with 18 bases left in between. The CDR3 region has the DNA TGTGCCAGCGGGAGGCCCGGGGCCCCATACGAGCAGTACTTC. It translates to CASGRPGAPYEQYF.

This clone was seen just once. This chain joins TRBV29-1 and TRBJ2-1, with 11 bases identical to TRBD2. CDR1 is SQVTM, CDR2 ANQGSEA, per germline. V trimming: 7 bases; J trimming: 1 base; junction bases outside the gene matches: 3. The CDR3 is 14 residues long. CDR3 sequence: CSAGTSGSYNEQFF. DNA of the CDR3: TGCAGCGCGGGGACTAGCGGATCCTACAATGAGCAGTTCTTC.

This chain's CDR3 is CASSSSLVLLYNEQFF. The CDR3 nucleotides read TGTGCCAGCAGCTCCAGCCTAGTCCTCTTATACAATGAGCAGTTCTTC. V is TRBV7-9 and J is TRBJ2-1; no clear D gene. Trimming pared 4 bases from V and 4 bases from J, leaving 17 bases between. Germline V lookup: CDR1 SEHNR, CDR2 FQNEAQ (reference sequence). The CDR3 covers 16 residues.

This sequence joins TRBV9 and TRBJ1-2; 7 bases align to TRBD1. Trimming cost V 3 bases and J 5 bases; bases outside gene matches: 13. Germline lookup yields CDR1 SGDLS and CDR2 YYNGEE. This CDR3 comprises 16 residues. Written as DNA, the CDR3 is TGTGCCAGCAGCGGACTACTATCGGGACAGCATTATGGCTACACCTTC. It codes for CASSGLLSGQHYGYTF.

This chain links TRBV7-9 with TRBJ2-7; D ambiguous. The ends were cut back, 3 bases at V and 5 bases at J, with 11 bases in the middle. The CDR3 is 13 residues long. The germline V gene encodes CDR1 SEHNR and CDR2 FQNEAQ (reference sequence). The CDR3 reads CASSFYSTHEQYF. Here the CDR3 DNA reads TGTGCCAGCAGCTTTTACAGTACCCACGAGCAGTACTTC.

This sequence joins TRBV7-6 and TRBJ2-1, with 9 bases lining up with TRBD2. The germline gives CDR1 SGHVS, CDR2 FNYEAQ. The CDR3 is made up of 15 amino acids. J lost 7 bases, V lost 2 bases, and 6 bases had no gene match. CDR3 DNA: TGTGCCAGCAGCTTAATAGCGGGAGCCCTGAATGAGCAGTTCTTC. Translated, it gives CASSLIAGALNEQFF.

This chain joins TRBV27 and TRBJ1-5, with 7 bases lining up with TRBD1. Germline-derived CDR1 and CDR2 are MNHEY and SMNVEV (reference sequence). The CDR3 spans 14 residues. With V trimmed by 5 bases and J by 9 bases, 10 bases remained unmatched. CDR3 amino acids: CASSLRDSSRPQHF. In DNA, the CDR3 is TGTGCCAGCAGTCTAAGGGACAGTTCCAGGCCCCAGCATTTT.

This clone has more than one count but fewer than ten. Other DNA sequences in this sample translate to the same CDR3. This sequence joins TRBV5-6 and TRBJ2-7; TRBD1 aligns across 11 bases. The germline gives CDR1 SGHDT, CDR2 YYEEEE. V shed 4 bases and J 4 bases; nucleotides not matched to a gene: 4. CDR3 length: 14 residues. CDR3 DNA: TGTGCCAGCAGCCCCGGGACAGGGGGTTACGAGCAGTACTTC. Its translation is CASSPGTGGYEQYF.

Written as DNA, the CDR3 is TGTGCCAGCAGCCCGACAGGGGGGTTTCGGGAGCTGTTTTTT. Protein: CASSPTGGFRELFF. The V call is TRBV27, the J call TRBJ2-2, with TRBD1 identical over 9 bases. Germline V gene lookup returns CDR1 MNHEY and CDR2 SMNVEV (reference sequence). This CDR3 is 14 amino acids long. Germline trimming cut 6 bases from V and 9 bases from J; bases unmatched to any gene: 8.

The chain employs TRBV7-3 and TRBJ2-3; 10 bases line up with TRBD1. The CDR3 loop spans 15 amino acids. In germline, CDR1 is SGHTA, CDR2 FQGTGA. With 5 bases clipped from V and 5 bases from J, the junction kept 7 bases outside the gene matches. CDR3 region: CASSQTGGYEDTQYF. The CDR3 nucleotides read TGTGCCAGCAGCCAGACAGGGGGCTATGAAGATACGCAGTATTTT. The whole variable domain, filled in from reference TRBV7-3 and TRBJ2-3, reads GAGVSQTPSNKVTEKGKYVELRCDPISGHTALYWYRQSLGQGPEFLIYFQGTGAADDSGLPNDRFFAVRPEGSVSTLKIQRTERGDSAVYLCASSQTGGYEDTQYFGPGTRLTVL.

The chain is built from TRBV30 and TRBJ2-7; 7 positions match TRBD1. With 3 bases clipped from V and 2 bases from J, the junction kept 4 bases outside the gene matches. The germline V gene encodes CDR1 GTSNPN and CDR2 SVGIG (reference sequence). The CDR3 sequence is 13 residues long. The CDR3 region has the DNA TGTGCCTGGAGCGGGACAGACACCTACGAGCAGTACTTC. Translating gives CAWSGTDTYEQYF.

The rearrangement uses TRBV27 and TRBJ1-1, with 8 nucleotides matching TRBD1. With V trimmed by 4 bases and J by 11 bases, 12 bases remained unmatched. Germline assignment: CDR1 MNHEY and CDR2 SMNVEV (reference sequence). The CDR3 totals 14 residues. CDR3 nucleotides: TGTGCCAGCAGTTACACCGGGACAGGCCTTGAGGCTTTCTTT. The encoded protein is CASSYTGTGLEAFF.

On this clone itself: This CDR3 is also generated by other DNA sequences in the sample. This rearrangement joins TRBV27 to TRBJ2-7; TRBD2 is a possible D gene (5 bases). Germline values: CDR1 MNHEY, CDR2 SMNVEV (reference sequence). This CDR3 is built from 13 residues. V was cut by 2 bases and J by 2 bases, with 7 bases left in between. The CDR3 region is CASSLTGTYEQYF. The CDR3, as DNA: TGTGCCAGCAGTTTAACCGGGACCTACGAGCAGTACTTC.

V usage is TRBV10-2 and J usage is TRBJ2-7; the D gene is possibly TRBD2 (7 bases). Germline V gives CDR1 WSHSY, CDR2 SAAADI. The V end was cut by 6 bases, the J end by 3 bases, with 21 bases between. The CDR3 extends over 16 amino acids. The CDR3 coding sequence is TGCGCCAGCAGGGACGGACATTCGGGGGGCTACTACGAGCAGTACTTC. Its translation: CASRDGHSGGYYEQYF.

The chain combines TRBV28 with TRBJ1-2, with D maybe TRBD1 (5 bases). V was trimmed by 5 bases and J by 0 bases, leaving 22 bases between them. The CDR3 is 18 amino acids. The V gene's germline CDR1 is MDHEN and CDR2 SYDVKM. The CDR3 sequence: CASSTRNGREGSNYGYTF. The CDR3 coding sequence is TGTGCCAGCAGTACCCGCAACGGCAGGGAGGGGTCTAACTATGGCTACACCTTC.

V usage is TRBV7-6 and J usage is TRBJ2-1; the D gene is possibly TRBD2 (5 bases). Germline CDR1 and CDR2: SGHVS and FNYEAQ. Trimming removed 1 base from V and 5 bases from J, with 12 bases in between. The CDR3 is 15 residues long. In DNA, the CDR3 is TGTGCCAGCAGCTTAGATCCTAGCCGGCACAATGAGCAGTTCTTC. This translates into CASSLDPSRHNEQFF.

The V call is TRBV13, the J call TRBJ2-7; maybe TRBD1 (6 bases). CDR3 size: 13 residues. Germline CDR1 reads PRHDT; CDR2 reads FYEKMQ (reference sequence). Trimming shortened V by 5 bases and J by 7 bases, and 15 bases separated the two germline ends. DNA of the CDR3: TGTGCCAGCAGCATAACAGGGTCTTGGGAGCAGTACTTC. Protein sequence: CASSITGSWEQYF.

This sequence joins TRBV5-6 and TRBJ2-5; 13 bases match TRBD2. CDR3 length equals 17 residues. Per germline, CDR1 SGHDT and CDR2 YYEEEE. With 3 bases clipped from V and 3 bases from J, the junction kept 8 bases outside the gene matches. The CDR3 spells CASSSPGLAGTKETQYF. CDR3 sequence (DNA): TGTGCCAGCAGCTCCCCGGGACTAGCGGGAACGAAAGAGACCCAGTACTTC. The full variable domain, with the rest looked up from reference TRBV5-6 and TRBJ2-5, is DAGVTQSPTHLIKTRGQQVTLRCSPKSGHDTVSWYQQALGQGPQFIFQYYEEEERQRGNFPDRFSGHQFPNYSSELNVNALLLGDSALYLCASSSPGLAGTKETQYFGPGTRLLVL.

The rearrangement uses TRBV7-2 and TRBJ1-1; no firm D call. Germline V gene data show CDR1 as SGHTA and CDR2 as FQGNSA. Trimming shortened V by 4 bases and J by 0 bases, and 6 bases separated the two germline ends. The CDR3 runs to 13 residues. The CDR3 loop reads CASSYRMNTEAFF. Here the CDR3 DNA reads TGTGCCAGCAGCTACCGAATGAACACTGAAGCTTTCTTT.

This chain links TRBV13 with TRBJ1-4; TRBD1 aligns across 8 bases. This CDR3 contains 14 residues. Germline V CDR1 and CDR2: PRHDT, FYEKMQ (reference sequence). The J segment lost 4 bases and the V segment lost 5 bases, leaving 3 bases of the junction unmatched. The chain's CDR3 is CASSQGQVNEKLFF. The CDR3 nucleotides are TGTGCCAGCAGCCAGGGACAGGTTAATGAAAAACTGTTTTTT.

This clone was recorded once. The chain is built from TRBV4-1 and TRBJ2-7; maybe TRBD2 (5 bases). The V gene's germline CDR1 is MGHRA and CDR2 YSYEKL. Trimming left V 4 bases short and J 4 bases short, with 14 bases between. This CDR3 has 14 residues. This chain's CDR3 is CASSPAVSYYEQYF. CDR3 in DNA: TGCGCCAGCAGCCCAGCGGTATCATATTACGAGCAGTACTTC.